This T cell receptor beta chain was retrieved from a study of blood T cell repertoires in COVID-19 (dated by TCRdb to 2020 to 2021). Study-level background: Samples covering the acute and convalescent phases of COVID-19 were provided by collaborators in the United States, Italy and Spain. The material from the prospective study consisted of cDNA or gDNA derived from T cells, B-cell-depleted T cells, or PBMCs. The dataset comprised deeply sampled blood TCRbeta repertoires from subjects exposed to, actively infected with, or recovered from COVID-19. The repertoires were released in a freely available public database intended as a resource for research on the immune response to SARS-CoV-2. Samples were obtained from the ongoing ImmuneRACE study (first 160 participants) and from about 1,300 subjects provided by 6 global collaborators. Sample metadata almost always included a de-identified subject ID, COVID-19 status, age in years and sex. Where HLA class I and class II types were available, the types were taken from metadata supplied by the sample provider, not from assay-based typing.

TCRbeta CDR3 regions were amplified from genomic DNA by means of the immunoSEQ Assay, a bias-controlled multiplex PCR. For the original study's pipeline: The number of nucleated cells in each sample was estimated from the amplification of reference gene primers within the assay. To quantify the absolute abundance of each unique TCRbeta CDR3 rearrangement, sequence reads were collapsed and filtered. For each sample, productive Simpson clonality was calculated as the square root of Simpson's diversity index across productive rearrangements. TCRdb retrieved this table from immuneACCESS and kept in-frame rearrangements only. Not all clones are present; in checked studies, unresolved V genes account for under half, and no reason is known for the remainder. V, J and clone size were drawn from that table, and D and trimming were deduced from the DNA. This sample is represented by a few hundred thousand clones; 80% to 90% of them were singletons. Clones ranked in the top ten supply approximately 1.2% of the sample.

Participants in the prospective study were enrolled through a virtual design, were aged roughly 18 to 90 years, and lived in approximately 24 United States geographic areas. Cohort assignment in the prospective study relied on participant-reported clinical history from a screening survey and a study questionnaire. ImmuneRACE Cohort 3 recovered participants were defined by two consecutive negative NP/OP PCR tests, healthcare professional clearance, or symptom resolution. Each participant in the prospective study had whole blood, serum and a nasopharyngeal or oropharyngeal swab collected by mobile phlebotomists. Over a roughly 2-month period, participants in the prospective study had the option of providing additional blood draws and questionnaires. Before DNA extraction, blood samples from the prospective study were shipped at room temperature or frozen. Beyond this particular receptor, the publication reports: How much clinical and demographic metadata was included differed by source and by participant, and the metadata was provided uncurated.

Taken from cysteine to phenylalanine, the CDR3 has 14 residues. The only DNA kept is the CDR3, 42 bases in frame from the first base. The junction shows trimming of 2 bases on V and 2 bases on J, plus 9 bases between the germline ends. The germline V gene sets CDR1 to KGHSH and CDR2 to LQKENI. Details on this clone: Its antigen remains unidentified. Per-nucleotide qualities are absent, and no much larger clonotype sits a single base away.

The rearrangement combines TRBV18 with TRBJ2-5; the D gene is not confidently resolved. The sequence came from a young man who had recovered from COVID-19. The sample consisted of PBMCs or T cells enriched from blood (not recorded which). DNA sequence: TGTGCCAGCTCACCAATAACAGAACAAGAGACCCAGTACTTC. Its protein product is CASSPITEQETQYF.